This T cell receptor (beta chain) was identified during a study of human T cells and chemical hapten exposure. Time point specified: patch test 2, 6 weeks after DPC sensitization. The treatment here: therapeutic diphenylcyclopropenone sensitization with weekly scalp DPC. Germline V CDR1 and CDR2: MNHNY, SVGAGI (reference sequence). The V end was cut by 2 bases, the J end by 0 bases, with 16 bases between. CDR3 length equals 17 residues. This clonotype was observed at least ten times. TCRdb ran MiXCR on the RACE reads and lists one entry per CDR3 protein. The table shows about 69,000 distinct CDR3 sequences, with 10% occurring only once.

This receptor was taken from a woman in her 50s with alopecia areata. Some clones in this sample may be carry-over from other donors' samples. The source material was whole blood, sampled in connection with sensitization to the hapten diphenylcyclopropenone (DPC). The gene calls are TRBV6-6 and TRBJ1-2, with D hard to call. The CDR3 region has the DNA TGTGCCAGCAGTTACCCGGCTGTTGGGCAGCCTAACTATGGCTACACCTTC. This translates into CASSYPAVGQPNYGYTF.